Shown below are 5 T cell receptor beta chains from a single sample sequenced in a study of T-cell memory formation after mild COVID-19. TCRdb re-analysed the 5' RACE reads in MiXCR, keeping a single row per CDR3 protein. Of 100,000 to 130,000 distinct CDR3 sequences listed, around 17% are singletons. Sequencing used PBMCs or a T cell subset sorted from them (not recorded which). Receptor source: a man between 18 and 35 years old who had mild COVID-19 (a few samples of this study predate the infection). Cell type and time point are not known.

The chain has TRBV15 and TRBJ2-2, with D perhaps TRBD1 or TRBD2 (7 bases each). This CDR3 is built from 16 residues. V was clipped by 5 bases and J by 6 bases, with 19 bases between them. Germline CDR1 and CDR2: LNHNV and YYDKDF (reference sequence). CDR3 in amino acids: CATSQGGHRAAGELFF. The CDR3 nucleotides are TGTGCCACCAGCCAGGGGGGGCACAGGGCGGCCGGGGAGCTGTTTTTT.

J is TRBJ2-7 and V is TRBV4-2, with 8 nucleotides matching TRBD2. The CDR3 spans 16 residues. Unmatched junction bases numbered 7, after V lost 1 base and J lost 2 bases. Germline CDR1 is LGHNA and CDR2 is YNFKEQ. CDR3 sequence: CASSQGSAGAAYEQYF. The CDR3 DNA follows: TGTGCCAGCAGCCAAGGGTCAGCGGGGGCCGCCTACGAGCAGTACTTC.

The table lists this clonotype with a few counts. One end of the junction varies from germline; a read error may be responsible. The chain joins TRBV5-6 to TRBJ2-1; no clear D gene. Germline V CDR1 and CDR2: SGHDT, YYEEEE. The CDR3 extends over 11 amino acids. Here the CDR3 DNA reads TGTGACAGCAGCGTCCTCGGTGAGCAGTTCTTC. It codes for CDSSVLGEQFF.

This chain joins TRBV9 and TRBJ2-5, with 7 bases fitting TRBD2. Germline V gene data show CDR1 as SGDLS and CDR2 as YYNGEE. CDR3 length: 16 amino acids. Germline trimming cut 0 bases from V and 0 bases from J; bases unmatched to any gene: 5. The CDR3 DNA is TGTGCCAGCAGCGTAGTGGGGGGGGAGTACCAAGAGACCCAGTACTTC. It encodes CASSVVGGEYQETQYF.

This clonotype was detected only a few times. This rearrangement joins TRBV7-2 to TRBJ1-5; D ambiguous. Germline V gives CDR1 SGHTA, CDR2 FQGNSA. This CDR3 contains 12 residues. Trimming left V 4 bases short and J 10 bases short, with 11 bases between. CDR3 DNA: TGTGCCAGCAGCTCGACGGTTAGACCCCAGCATTTT. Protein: CASSSTVRPQHF.